The rows below give T cell receptor beta chains drawn from one sample of a study of memory CD4+ T cells and cytomegalovirus serostatus. Method: immunoSEQ multiplex PCR; TCRdb's copy keeps in-frame clones and lacks some. The sample shows about 64,000 clones, approximately 80% of them seen only once. The sequencing sample was made of memory CD4+ T cells from blood. These receptor sequences come from an adult in good health and CMV-seronegative. CDR3s include the opening cysteine and the closing phenylalanine or tryptophan. A D gene is named only where the DNA matches it firmly. Some rows have no size entry. The others give once, few or many, or a class for an expanded clone.

cdr3_length	d_call	v_call	clone_size	j_call	cdr3_nt	cdr3_aa
13	NA	TRBV15	once	TRBJ1-5	TGTGCCACCAGCATCGATAGCAATCAGCCCCAGCATTTT	CATSIDSNQPQHF
13	NA	TRBV10-1	NA	TRBJ1-1	TGCGCCAGCAGTGGTCCCGACAGCGCTGAAGCTTTCTTT	CASSGPDSAEAFF
15	NA	TRBV14	NA	TRBJ1-2	TGTGCCAGCAGCCAACGGGGATCGGGGCTCTCTGGCTACACCTTC	CASSQRGSGLSGYTF
14	TRBD1	TRBV18	NA	TRBJ1-2	TGTGCCAGCTCACCAGGGACAGGGGGTTATGGCTACACCTTC	CASSPGTGGYGYTF
13	TRBD2	TRBV5-1	NA	TRBJ2-3	TGCGCCAGCACAGCGGGAGAAGCAGATACGCAGTATTTT	CASTAGEADTQYF
14	TRBD1	TRBV30	medium-sized	TRBJ1-4	TGTGCCTGGAGTACTCCGACAGGGTTGGAAAAACTGTTTTTT	CAWSTPTGLEKLFF
16	NA	TRBV7-2	NA	TRBJ1-3	TGTGCCAGCAGCTTGTTCCGAAATCCCTCTGGAAACACCATATATTTT	CASSLFRNPSGNTIYF
11	NA	TRBV5-1	NA	TRBJ1-2	TGCGCCAGCAGGGAGAGGGAGGCCCCCACCTTC	CASREREAPTF
13	TRBD1	TRBV18	NA	TRBJ2-7	TGTGCCAGCTCACGACAGGGTGTCCACGAGCAGTACTTC	CASSRQGVHEQYF
15	NA	TRBV2	NA	TRBJ1-5	TGTGCCAGCAGTGAACAGGGGTTTGGCAATCAGCCCCAGCATTTT	CASSEQGFGNQPQHF
16	NA	TRBV7-8	NA	TRBJ2-3	TGTGCCAGCAGCGCCCGGGTTGGGGTCAGGGCAGATACGCAGTATTTT	CASSARVGVRADTQYF
14	NA	TRBV4-1	NA	TRBJ2-7	TGCGCCAGCAGCTTGGGGGCTGACTCCTACGAGCAGTACTTC	CASSLGADSYEQYF
20	NA	TRBV5-8	NA	TRBJ2-1	TGTGCCAGCAGCCCCAGGCGGGCTAGCGTTCTCCTAAACCAGCACAATGAGCAGTTCTTC	CASSPRRASVLLNQHNEQFF
13	TRBD1	TRBV7-3	once	TRBJ1-1	TGTGCCAGCAGCGCTGGTGCGGGACAGGGTATCTCCTTT	CASSAGAGQGISF
17	TRBD1	TRBV7-9	NA	TRBJ2-4	TGTGCCAGCAGCTCGGACAGGGGGAAAATAGCCAAAAACATTCAGTACTTC	CASSSDRGKIAKNIQYF
14	NA	TRBV7-2	NA	TRBJ2-1	TGTGCCAGCAGCTTAGCACAGGAAGGGGATCTGGAGTTCTTC	CASSLAQEGDLEFF